Presented here are 27 T cell receptor beta chains from one specimen sequenced in a study of blood T cell repertoires in COVID-19 (TCRdb year 2020). Libraries were prepared through the immunoSEQ multiplex PCR assay. TCRdb's version of the immuneACCESS table is confined to in-frame rearrangements and falls short of the full clone set. An unresolved V gene accounts for under half of the shortfall where checked; the remainder is of unknown origin. For this sample the table gives about 240,000 clones, of which 75% to 85% were detected only once. The ten biggest clones cover around 5.9% of the sample. The sequenced material came from peripheral blood. These receptors all stem from a human donor in a cohort sampled during active COVID-19.

V and J are TRBV29-1 and TRBJ1-5; a possible D gene is TRBD1 (6 bases). Trimming removed 6 bases at V and 4 bases at J, with 10 bases between. The CDR3 covers 12 residues. Germline CDR1 reads SQVTM; CDR2 reads ANQGSEA. As DNA, the CDR3 is TGCAGCGTGACAGGCCCTAATCAGCCCCAGCATTTT. Translating it yields CSVTGPNQPQHF.

This clone has a handful of counts. The rearrangement joins TRBV27 to TRBJ2-3; no clear D. Per the germline V gene, CDR1 is MNHEY and CDR2 is SMNVEV (reference sequence). CDR3 length: 12 amino acids. V was pared by 5 bases and J by 5 bases, with 8 bases between. This CDR3 is CASSPLRDTQYF. The DNA for the CDR3 is TGTGCCAGCAGTCCCCTAAGAGATACGCAGTATTTT.

This clone appeared once. J is TRBJ2-1 and V is TRBV24-1; D not resolved. Germline V CDR1 and CDR2: KGHDR, SFDVKD. V lost 2 bases to trimming and J lost 8 bases, with 3 bases between them. The CDR3 sequence is 11 residues long. This chain's CDR3 is CATSDSYEQFF. In DNA, the CDR3 is TGTGCCACCAGTGATTCCTATGAGCAGTTCTTC.

This clone is a singleton in its sample. The chain combines TRBV9 with TRBJ2-7; 8 bases line up with TRBD2. This CDR3 comprises 15 residues. The junction had 6 bases not matched to a gene; V was cut back by 1 base and J by 3 bases. Germline CDR1 reads SGDLS; CDR2 reads YYNGEE. CDR3 bases: TGTGCCAGCAGCGTACTCGGGGGGGCGGGCTACGAGCAGTACTTC. Translating gives CASSVLGGAGYEQYF.

V gene TRBV6-5 combines with J gene TRBJ2-1; 8 bases are a match to TRBD2. This CDR3 comprises 15 residues. Trimming took 7 bases from V and 7 from J; bases not matched to a gene: 12. The germline V gene encodes CDR1 MNHEY and CDR2 SVGAGI. The CDR3 bases are TGTGCCAGCACCCGGGAGGGGGGGGCCTGGAATGAGCAGTTCTTC. It yields the protein CASTREGGAWNEQFF.

The genes are TRBV19 and TRBJ2-5; possibly TRBD2 for D (6 bases). V dropped 2 bases and J dropped 5 bases, with 12 bases sitting between them. CDR3 length: 14 residues. Germline lookup yields CDR1 LNHDA and CDR2 SQIVND (reference sequence). The CDR3 bases are TGTGCCAGTAGTATATGGGGAGGCCGGGAGACCCAGTACTTC. Translated, it gives CASSIWGGRETQYF.

The chain carries TRBV7-9 and TRBJ2-2; 12 nucleotides line up with TRBD2. V lost 0 bases and J lost 4; bases outside the gene matches: 9. This CDR3 contains 19 residues. Looked up from germline, CDR1 is SEHNR and CDR2 is FQNEAQ (reference sequence). Written as DNA, the CDR3 is TGTGCCAGCAGCTTAGCGAGGACGGGACTAGCGGGCTCCACCGGGGAGCTGTTTTTT. It translates to CASSLARTGLAGSTGELFF. The full variable domain, completed using reference TRBV7-9 and TRBJ2-2, is DTGVSQNPRHKITKRGQNVTFRCDPISEHNRLYWYRQTLGQGPEFLTYFQNEAQLEKSRLLSDRFSAERPKGSFSTLEIQRTEQGDSAMYLCASSLARTGLAGSTGELFFGEGSRLTVL.

The chain has TRBV24-1 and TRBJ2-2; 9 bases are a match to TRBD1. After removal of 7 bases from V and 2 bases from J, the junction contained 4 bases not matched to a gene. Germline CDR1 reads KGHDR; CDR2 reads SFDVKD. The CDR3 sequence is 15 residues long. The CDR3 reads CATSVQGANTGELFF. The CDR3 DNA reads TGTGCCACCAGCGTACAGGGGGCAAACACCGGGGAGCTGTTTTTT.

J is TRBJ2-2 and V is TRBV7-2; no clear D. Trimming pared 1 base from V and 0 bases from J, leaving 6 bases between. Germline V gene sequence: CDR1 SGHTA, CDR2 FQGNSA. The CDR3 runs to 15 residues. The CDR3 region has the DNA TGTGCCAGCAGCTTAGACAATACGAACACCGGGGAGCTGTTTTTT. Residues: CASSLDNTNTGELFF.

The chain carries TRBV7-9 and TRBJ2-7, with TRBD1 matching 7 bases. The CDR3 has 16 amino acids. V lost 5 bases and J lost 5; bases outside the gene matches: 15. Looked up from germline, CDR1 is SEHNR and CDR2 is FQNEAQ (reference sequence). The CDR3 loop reads CASSRVGQATSHEQYF. CDR3 sequence (DNA): TGTGCCAGCAGCCGAGTTGGACAGGCGACGTCCCACGAGCAGTACTTC.

The chain links TRBV10-3 to TRBJ2-3; weak D call: TRBD2 (6 bases). CDR3 length: 13 amino acids. Per germline, CDR1 ENHRY and CDR2 SYGVKD. Trimming stripped 7 bases from V and 3 bases from J, with 11 bases between. The CDR3 is CAITPGETDTQYF. The CDR3 DNA is TGTGCCATCACCCCGGGGGAAACAGATACGCAGTATTTT.

The chain is built from TRBV19 and TRBJ2-2; TRBD2 might be the D (5 bases). Trimming cost V 7 bases and J 1 base, with 13 bases left between them. This CDR3 region has 15 residues. CDR1 and CDR2 from the germline V gene are LNHDA and SQIVND (reference sequence). CDR3 coding DNA: TGTGCCAGTAAGGTCAGAGGGTTGAACACCGGGGAGCTGTTTTTT. Translating it yields CASKVRGLNTGELFF.

This chain uses TRBV9 with TRBJ2-3; possibly TRBD2 for D (6 bases). The germline CDR1 and CDR2 sequences are SGDLS and YYNGEE. The CDR3 loop spans 12 amino acids. The V end lost 6 bases, the J end lost 3 bases, and 8 bases lay between the germline ends. This CDR3 reads CASNRGTDTQYF. The CDR3 DNA reads TGTGCCAGCAACCGGGGGACAGATACGCAGTATTTT.

The chain uses TRBV28 and TRBJ1-4, with no clear D. CDR3 length equals 14 residues. Looked up from germline, CDR1 is MDHEN and CDR2 is SYDVKM. V lost 2 bases and J 0 bases, leaving 4 bases between the germline ends. The CDR3 bases are TGTGCCAGCAGTTTAAGAGCAACTAATGAAAAACTGTTTTTT. Residues: CASSLRATNEKLFF.

This CDR3 reads CASSLERAHGYTF. The CDR3 nucleotides read TGTGCCAGCAGCTTAGAGAGGGCTCATGGCTACACCTTC. The chain couples TRBV7-2 to TRBJ1-2; no firm D call. Germline V lookup: CDR1 SGHTA, CDR2 FQGNSA. V lost 1 base and J 6 bases, leaving 9 bases between the germline ends. The CDR3 contains 13 residues. Together with reference TRBV7-2 and TRBJ1-2, the CDR3 gives the full variable domain: GAGVSQSPSNKVTEKGKDVELRCDPISGHTALYWYRQSLGQGLEFLIYFQGNSAPDKSGLPSDRFSAERTGGSVSTLTIQRTQQEDSAVYLCASSLERAHGYTFGSGTRLTVV.

The chain recombines TRBV5-6 with TRBJ1-6, with 7 bases fitting TRBD1. CDR3 length: 13 amino acids. CDR1 and CDR2 (germline): SGHDT, YYEEEE. With 5 bases clipped from V and 6 bases from J, the junction kept 2 bases outside the gene matches. CDR3 loop: CASRGDSNSPLHF. The CDR3 coding sequence is TGTGCCAGCAGAGGGGACAGTAATTCACCCCTCCACTTT.

The rearrangement uses TRBV28 and TRBJ2-5; 12 bases agree with TRBD2. The CDR3 spans 16 residues. The J segment lost 5 bases and the V segment lost 5 bases, leaving 9 bases of the junction unmatched. Germline-derived CDR1 and CDR2 are MDHEN and SYDVKM. CDR3 sequence reads: CASSTAGTSGYETQYF. The CDR3 DNA is TGTGCCAGCAGTACGGCGGGGACTAGCGGGTATGAGACCCAGTACTTC.

At least ten counts were recorded for this clone. A junction boundary mismatches the germline segment, possibly from a read error. The rearrangement uses TRBV7-9 and TRBJ2-4; D might be TRBD2 (6 bases). This CDR3 contains 12 residues. Germline assignment: CDR1 SEHNR and CDR2 FQNEAQ (reference sequence). The CDR3 DNA reads as TGTGCCAGCAGCTTAGCGGAGGGACCCTCGAACTTC. Translation: CASSLAEGPSNF.

A single count supports this clone. CDR3 in amino acids: CASSLLTRAEAFF. CDR3 coding DNA: TGTGCCAGCAGCCTTCTAACCCGGGCTGAAGCTTTCTTT. The chain links TRBV11-2 to TRBJ1-1; no firm D call. This CDR3 spans 13 amino acids. Deletions cut 5 bases from V and 6 bases from J, with 13 bases between. Germline V lookup: CDR1 SGHAT, CDR2 FQNNGV.

This clone was recorded a few times. The gene calls are TRBV5-4 and TRBJ2-1; D is possibly TRBD1 (5 bases). The germline V gene encodes CDR1 SGHNT and CDR2 YYREEE (reference sequence). The CDR3 is 13 residues long. Trimming pared 2 bases from V and 5 bases from J, leaving 8 bases between. The CDR3 reads CASSFWGNNEQFF. CDR3 sequence (DNA): TGTGCCAGCAGCTTTTGGGGCAACAATGAGCAGTTCTTC.

The chain employs TRBV6-6 and TRBJ1-6; 9 bases match TRBD1. Germline-derived CDR1 and CDR2 are MNHNY and SVGAGI (reference sequence). Losses at the gene ends were 7 bases for V and 7 bases for J; bases not matched to a gene: 8. This CDR3 contains 15 residues. The CDR3 DNA follows: TGTGCCAGCACCGACAGGGGGAAAGACAATTCACCCCTCCACTTT. Translated, it gives CASTDRGKDNSPLHF.

The chain has TRBV6-6 and TRBJ2-5, with 7 bases aligning to TRBD1. The CDR3 consists of 15 residues. Trimming removed 5 bases from V and 5 bases from J; junction bases left unmatched: 11. The V gene's germline CDR1 is MNHNY and CDR2 SVGAGI (reference sequence). The CDR3, as DNA: TGTGCCAGCAGTCGCCAAAGGGGGCAAATTGAGACCCAGTACTTC. It encodes CASSRQRGQIETQYF.

The gene calls are TRBV5-1 and TRBJ2-6, with D possibly TRBD2 on 6 matching bases. Between the trimmed V and J ends, which lost 0 bases and 7 bases, there was a span of 14 bases. The CDR3 totals 16 residues. Germline values: CDR1 SGHRS, CDR2 YFSETQ. The chain's CDR3 is CASSLAAGTVANVLTF. The CDR3 nucleotides are TGCGCCAGCAGCTTGGCCGCAGGGACTGTAGCCAACGTCCTGACTTTC.

In nucleotides, the CDR3 is TGTGCCAGCAGCCAAGCCAGGGAGGGCCAGCCCCAGCATTTT. Its protein is CASSQAREGQPQHF. The chain recombines TRBV3-1 (or the pseudogene TRBV3-2) with TRBJ1-5; perhaps TRBD1 as D (5 bases). The CDR3 covers 14 residues. Trimming removed 1 base at V and 7 bases at J, with 11 bases between. Germline V gene data show CDR1 as LGHDT and CDR2 as YNNKEL (reference sequence).

The chain couples TRBV5-4 to TRBJ2-5, with D perhaps TRBD2 (7 bases). Looked up from germline, CDR1 is SGHNT and CDR2 is YYREEE (reference sequence). Trimming took 4 bases from V and 1 from J, leaving 11 bases between them. The CDR3 is 14 amino acids. CDR3: CASSLGGVQETQYF. CDR3 DNA sequence: TGTGCCAGCAGCCTAGGGGGGGTCCAAGAGACCCAGTACTTC.

There are a few counts of this clone. The gene calls are TRBV19 and TRBJ2-2, with 8 bases lining up with TRBD1. The germline gives CDR1 LNHDA, CDR2 SQIVND (reference sequence). The V gene end was trimmed by 11 bases and the J gene end by 5 bases; junction bases not matched to a gene: 7. This CDR3 region has 13 residues. This CDR3 is CASYRGNTGELFF. Here the CDR3 DNA reads TGTGCCTCGTACAGGGGGAATACCGGGGAGCTGTTTTTT.

This chain uses TRBV6-1 with TRBJ2-1; D is perhaps TRBD2 (6 bases). Between the trimmed V and J ends, which lost 4 bases and 5 bases, there was a span of 21 bases. CDR1 is MNHNS and CDR2 is SASEGT in the germline V gene. The CDR3 sequence is 17 residues long. CDR3 residues: CASSGQWGEEPNNEQFF. The DNA of the CDR3 is TGTGCCAGCAGTGGGCAATGGGGGGAAGAGCCCAACAATGAGCAGTTCTTC.